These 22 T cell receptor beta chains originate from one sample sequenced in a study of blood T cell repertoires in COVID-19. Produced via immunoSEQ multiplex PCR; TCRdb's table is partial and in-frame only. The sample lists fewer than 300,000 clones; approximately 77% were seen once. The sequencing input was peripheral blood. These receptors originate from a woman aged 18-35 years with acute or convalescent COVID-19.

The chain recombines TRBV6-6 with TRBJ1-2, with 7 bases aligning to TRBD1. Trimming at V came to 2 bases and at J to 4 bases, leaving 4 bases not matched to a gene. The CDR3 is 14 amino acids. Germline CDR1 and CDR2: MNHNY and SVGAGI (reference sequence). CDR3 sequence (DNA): TGTGCCAGCAGTTACCCCACAGGGGTCTATGGCTACACCTTC. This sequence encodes CASSYPTGVYGYTF.

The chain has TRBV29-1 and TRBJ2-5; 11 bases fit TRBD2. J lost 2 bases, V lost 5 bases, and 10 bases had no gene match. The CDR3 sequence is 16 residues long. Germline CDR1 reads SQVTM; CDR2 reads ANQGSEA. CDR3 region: CSVFPRLAGLQETQYF. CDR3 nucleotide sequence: TGCAGCGTTTTCCCCAGACTAGCGGGACTACAAGAGACCCAGTACTTC.

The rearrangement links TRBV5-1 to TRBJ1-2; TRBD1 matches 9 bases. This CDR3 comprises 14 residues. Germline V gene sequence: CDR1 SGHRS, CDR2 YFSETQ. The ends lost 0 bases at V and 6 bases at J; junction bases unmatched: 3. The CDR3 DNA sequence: TGCGCCAGCAGCTTGGAGGGACAGGGTAATGGCTACACCTTC. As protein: CASSLEGQGNGYTF.

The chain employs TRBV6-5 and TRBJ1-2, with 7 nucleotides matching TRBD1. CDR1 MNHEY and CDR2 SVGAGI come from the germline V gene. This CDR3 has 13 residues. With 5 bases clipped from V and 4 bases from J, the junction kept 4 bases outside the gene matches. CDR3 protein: CASSIQGSYGYTF. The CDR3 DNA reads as TGTGCCAGCAGTATACAGGGGAGCTATGGCTACACCTTC.

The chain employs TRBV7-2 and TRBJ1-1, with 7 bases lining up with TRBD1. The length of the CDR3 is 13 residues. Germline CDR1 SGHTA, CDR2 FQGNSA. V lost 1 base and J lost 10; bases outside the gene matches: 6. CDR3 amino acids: CASSLDHRGSAFF. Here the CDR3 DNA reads TGTGCCAGCAGCTTAGACCACAGGGGCTCAGCTTTCTTT. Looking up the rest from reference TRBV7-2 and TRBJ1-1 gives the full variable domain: GAGVSQSPSNKVTEKGKDVELRCDPISGHTALYWYRQSLGQGLEFLIYFQGNSAPDKSGLPSDRFSAERTGGSVSTLTIQRTQQEDSAVYLCASSLDHRGSAFFGQGTRLTVV.

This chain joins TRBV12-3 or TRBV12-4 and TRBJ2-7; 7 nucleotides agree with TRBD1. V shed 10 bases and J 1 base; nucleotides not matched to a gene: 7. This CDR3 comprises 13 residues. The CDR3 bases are TGTGCCACTCGGGACAGCCTGTCCTACGAGCAGTACTTC. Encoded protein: CATRDSLSYEQYF.

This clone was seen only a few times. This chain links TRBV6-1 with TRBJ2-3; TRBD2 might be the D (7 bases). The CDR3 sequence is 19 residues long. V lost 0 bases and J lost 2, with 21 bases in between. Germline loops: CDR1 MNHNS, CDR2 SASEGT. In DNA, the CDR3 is TGTGCCAGCAGTGAAGCAGAAGGGGGGGATTTAGGGGACACAGATACGCAGTATTTT. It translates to CASSEAEGGDLGDTDTQYF.

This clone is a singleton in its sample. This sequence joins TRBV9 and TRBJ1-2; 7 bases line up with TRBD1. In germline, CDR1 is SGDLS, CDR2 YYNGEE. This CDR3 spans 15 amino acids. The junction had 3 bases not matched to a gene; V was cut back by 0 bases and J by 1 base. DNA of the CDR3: TGTGCCAGCAGCGTAGACAGGGGAGGTAACTATGGCTACACCTTC. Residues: CASSVDRGGNYGYTF. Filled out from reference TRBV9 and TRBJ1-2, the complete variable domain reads DSGVTQTPKHLITATGQRVTLRCSPRSGDLSVYWYQQSLDQGLQFLIQYYNGEERAKGNILERFSAQQFPDLHSELNLSSLELGDSALYFCASSVDRGGNYGYTFGSGTRLTVV.

CDR3 residues: CASSLRGGGETQYF. The DNA for the CDR3 is TGTGCCAGCAGCCTCCGGGGAGGGGGGGAGACCCAGTACTTC. J is TRBJ2-5 and V is TRBV3-1 (or the pseudogene TRBV3-2); D is perhaps TRBD2 (7 bases). The CDR3 covers 14 residues. V was shortened by 4 bases and J by 5 bases, with 14 bases between the two germline ends. CDR1 is LGHDT, CDR2 YNNKEL, per germline (reference sequence).

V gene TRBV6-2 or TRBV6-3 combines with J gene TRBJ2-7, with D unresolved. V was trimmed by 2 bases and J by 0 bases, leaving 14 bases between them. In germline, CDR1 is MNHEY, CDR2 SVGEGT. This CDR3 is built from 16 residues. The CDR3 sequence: CASSYGWAMYSYEQYF. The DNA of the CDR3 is TGTGCCAGCAGTTACGGCTGGGCTATGTACTCCTACGAGCAGTACTTC.

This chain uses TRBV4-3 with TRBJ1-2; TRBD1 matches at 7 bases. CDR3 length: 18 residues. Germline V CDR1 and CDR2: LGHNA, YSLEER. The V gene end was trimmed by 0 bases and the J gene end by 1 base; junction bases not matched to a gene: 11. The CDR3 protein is CASSQEPPGTDLNYGYTF. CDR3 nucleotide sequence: TGCGCCAGCAGCCAAGAACCCCCCGGGACAGACCTTAACTATGGCTACACCTTC.

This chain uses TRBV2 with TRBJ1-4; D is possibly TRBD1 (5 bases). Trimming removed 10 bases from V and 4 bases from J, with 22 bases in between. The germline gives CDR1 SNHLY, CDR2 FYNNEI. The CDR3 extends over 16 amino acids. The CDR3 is CATSGFQSTVNEKLFF. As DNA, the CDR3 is TGTGCCACCTCAGGGTTTCAGAGTACAGTTAATGAAAAACTGTTTTTT.

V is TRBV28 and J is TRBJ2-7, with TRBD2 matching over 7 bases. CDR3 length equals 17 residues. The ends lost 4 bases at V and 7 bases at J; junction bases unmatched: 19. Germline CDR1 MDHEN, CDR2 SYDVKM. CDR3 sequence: CASSSPGRYWGGDEQYF. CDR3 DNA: TGTGCCAGCAGTTCCCCGGGACGTTATTGGGGGGGGGATGAGCAGTACTTC.

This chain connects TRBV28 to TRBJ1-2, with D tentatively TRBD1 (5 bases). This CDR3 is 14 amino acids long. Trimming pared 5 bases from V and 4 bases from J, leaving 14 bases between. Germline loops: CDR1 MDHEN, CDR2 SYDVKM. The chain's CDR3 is CASSNGGSRYGYTF. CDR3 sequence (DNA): TGTGCCAGCAGTAACGGGGGAAGTCGCTATGGCTACACCTTC.

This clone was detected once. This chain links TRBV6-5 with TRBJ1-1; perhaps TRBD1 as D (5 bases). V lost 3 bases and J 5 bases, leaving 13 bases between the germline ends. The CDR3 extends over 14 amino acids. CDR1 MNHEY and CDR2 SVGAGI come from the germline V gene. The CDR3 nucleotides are TGTGCCAGCAGTTATCTCACAGGTTGGACTGAAGCTTTCTTT. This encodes CASSYLTGWTEAFF.

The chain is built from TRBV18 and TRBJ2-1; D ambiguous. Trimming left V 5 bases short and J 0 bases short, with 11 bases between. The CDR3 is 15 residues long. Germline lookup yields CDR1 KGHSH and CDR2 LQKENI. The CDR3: CASSGGDFSYNEQFF. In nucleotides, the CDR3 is TGTGCCAGCTCAGGTGGAGACTTCTCCTACAATGAGCAGTTCTTC.

This CDR3 reads CASSLGQGSGNTIYF. The CDR3, as DNA: TGTGCCAGCAGCTTAGGGCAGGGCTCTGGAAACACCATATATTTT. The gene calls are TRBV13 and TRBJ1-3, with a tentative D call TRBD1 (5 bases). This CDR3 is built from 15 residues. Between the trimmed V and J ends, which lost 0 bases and 0 bases, there was a span of 6 bases. The germline gives CDR1 PRHDT, CDR2 FYEKMQ (reference sequence). Drawing the rest from reference TRBV13 and TRBJ1-3, the complete variable domain is AAGVIQSPRHLIKEKRETATLKCYPIPRHDTVYWYQQGPGQDPQFLISFYEKMQSDKGSIPDRFSAQQFSDYHSELNMSSLELGDSALYFCASSLGQGSGNTIYFGEGSWLTVV.

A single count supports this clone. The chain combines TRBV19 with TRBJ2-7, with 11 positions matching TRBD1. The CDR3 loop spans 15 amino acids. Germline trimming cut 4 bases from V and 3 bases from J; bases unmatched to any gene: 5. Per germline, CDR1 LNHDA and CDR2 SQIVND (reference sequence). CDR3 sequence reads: CASSRQGQGDYEQYF. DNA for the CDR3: TGTGCCAGTAGTAGACAGGGACAGGGGGACTACGAGCAGTACTTC.

CDR3 loop: CASSPGQGVDNEQFF. CDR3 nucleotides: TGTGCCAGCAGCCCGGGACAGGGGGTCGACAATGAGCAGTTCTTC. The gene calls are TRBV5-5 and TRBJ2-1, with 11 nucleotides matching TRBD1. This CDR3 has 15 residues. V lost 4 bases to trimming and J lost 5 bases; unmatched junction nucleotides: 5. Germline values: CDR1 SGHKS, CDR2 YYEKEE (reference sequence).

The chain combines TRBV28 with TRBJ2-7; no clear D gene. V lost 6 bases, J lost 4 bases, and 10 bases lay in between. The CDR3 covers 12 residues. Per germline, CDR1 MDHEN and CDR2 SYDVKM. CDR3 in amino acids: CASRGPAYEQYF. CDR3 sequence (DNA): TGTGCCAGCAGGGGCCCCGCGTACGAGCAGTACTTC.

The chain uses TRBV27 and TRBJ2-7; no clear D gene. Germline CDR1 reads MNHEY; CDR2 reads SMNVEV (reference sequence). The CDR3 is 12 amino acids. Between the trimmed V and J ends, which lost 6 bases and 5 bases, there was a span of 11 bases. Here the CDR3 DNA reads TGTGCCAGCAGCTGGTCGCCGGACGAGCAGTACTTC. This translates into CASSWSPDEQYF.

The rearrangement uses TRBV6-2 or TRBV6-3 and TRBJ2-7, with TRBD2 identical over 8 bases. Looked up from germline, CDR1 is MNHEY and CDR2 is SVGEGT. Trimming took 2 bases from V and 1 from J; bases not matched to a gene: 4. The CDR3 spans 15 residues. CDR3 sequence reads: CASSYNLAGSYEQYF. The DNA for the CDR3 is TGTGCCAGCAGTTACAACCTAGCGGGTTCCTACGAGCAGTACTTC.